This entry is about one TCR beta chain. Its antigen has not been determined. No much larger clone exists at a distance of one base, and base qualities are not known. Library preparation was by 5' RACE. Sequenced on a NextSeq 500. The TCR library protocol attached unique molecular identifiers to individual cDNA molecules to correct for sequencing error and PCR bias. Both TCR alpha and beta chains were sequenced, and tight co-correlation was observed between alpha and beta sequence abundances in each sample. The authors' pipeline ran thus. Decombinator V4 was used to annotate TCR sequences for V gene, J gene and CDR3. Expanded TCRs were defined as changing significantly between any two time points under a Poisson model with p below 0.0001. TCR abundances were normalised to the total number of TCRs sequenced per sample and expressed as counts per million. MAIT TCRs were defined by TRAV1-2 paired with TRAJ12, TRAJ20 or TRAJ33, and iNKT TCRs by TRAV10 paired with TRAJ18. VDJdb, accessed 1 November 2021, was searched for CMV, EBV and SARS-CoV-2 annotated TCRs, excluding TCRs annotated for multiple antigens. TCRdb trimmed the raw reads at Q25, called clones with MiXCR and kept productive beta chains. Identical CDR3 proteins give one entry, which carries the most common genes and DNA. The V and J calls were not made by the authors but by TCRdb's processing. For this sample there are about 30,000 distinct CDR3 sequences; roughly 7.2% appear just once. Clones ranked in the top ten supply approximately 37% of the sample.

This record belongs to a study of early T cells in non-severe SARS-CoV-2 infection (dated by TCRdb to the early 2020s). Background on the whole study: TCR sequencing used bulk RNA from unsorted whole blood, so alpha and beta chains could not be paired. What the authors observed across the whole study: VDJdb matching was skewed toward anti-spike CD8 responses and likely underestimated virus-specific expansions, missing private and CD4 specificities.

The junction shows trimming of 7 bases on V and 6 bases on J, plus 19 bases between the germline ends. Based on the germline V gene (reference sequence), the CDR1 and CDR2 sequences are LNHDA and SQIVND. The CDR3 runs 14 residues from the cysteine to the phenylalanine. The read is trimmed to its CDR3 DNA, 42 bases read in frame from base 1. The study was a case-control design nested within a healthcare worker cohort in London, UK, with weekly nasopharyngeal swab PCR tests and blood sampling. Healthcare workers were enrolled in the week of the UK lockdown, from 23 to 31 March 2020, and were followed every week for up to 16 weeks.

The chain is encoded by TRBV19 joined to TRBJ2-7, and TRBD2 may be the D gene, going by 7 matching bases. Sequenced input: whole blood. This TCR was recovered from an adult who was a healthcare worker with PCR-confirmed SARS-CoV-2 infection or an uninfected control (not recorded which). The CDR3 amino acid sequence is: CASTLGAGAGEQYF. The DNA is as follows: TGTGCCAGTACCCTCGGGGCGGGGGCCGGCGAGCAGTACTTC.